The 12 T cell receptor beta chains given below trace back to one sample, sequenced in a study of control samples from healthy donors and cancer patients (dated by TCRdb to the early 2020s). Library method: the immunoSEQ multiplex PCR assay. The source is immuneACCESS, and TCRdb retained only in-frame sequences with V and J called. Part of the clones is not carried over; for the studies checked, unresolved V genes explain less than half of this, and the remainder is unexplained. This sample lists 130,000 or so clones; 88% were detected once. About 3.2% of the sample lies in the top ten. The sequencing input was blood. These TCRs come from a man aged 50 or older in good health.

The V gene is TRBV19, the J gene TRBJ1-1; tentatively, D is TRBD1 (5 bases). The ends were cut back, 1 base at V and 0 bases at J, with 9 bases in the middle. The CDR3 covers 15 residues. CDR1 is LNHDA and CDR2 is SQIVND in the germline V gene (reference sequence). The CDR3 DNA is TGTGCCAGTAGTATAGGACAGACAATGAACACTGAAGCTTTCTTT. Translating gives CASSIGQTMNTEAFF.

CDR3 in amino acids: CASSANRGANTGELFF. In DNA form, the CDR3 reads TGTGCCAGCAGCGCCAACAGGGGCGCGAACACCGGGGAGCTGTTTTTT. V is TRBV9 and J is TRBJ2-2; 7 bases are shared with TRBD1. Germline V gives CDR1 SGDLS, CDR2 YYNGEE. The length of the CDR3 is 16 residues. The trim removed 3 bases at V and 0 bases at J, leaving 5 bases unmatched.

CDR3 nucleotide sequence: TGTGCCTGGAGTTCGAACTTGGATACGCAGTATTTT. It translates to CAWSSNLDTQYF. The chain employs TRBV30 and TRBJ2-3, with D hard to call. This CDR3 has 12 residues. V was clipped by 2 bases and J by 6 bases, with 9 bases between them. Germline assignment: CDR1 GTSNPN and CDR2 SVGIG (reference sequence).

The chain is built from TRBV5-1 and TRBJ2-1; D gene uncertain. This CDR3 is built from 13 residues. Trimming removed 0 bases at V and 9 bases at J, with 10 bases between. Germline assignment: CDR1 SGHRS and CDR2 YFSETQ. The CDR3 DNA follows: TGCGCCAGCAGCTTGGCCGGAGCGTCTGAGCAGTTCTTC. Residues: CASSLAGASEQFF.

J is TRBJ2-5 and V is TRBV4-1; D may be TRBD2 (5 bases). Germline CDR1 MGHRA, CDR2 YSYEKL. This CDR3 is built from 17 residues. Between the trimmed V and J ends, which lost 0 bases and 4 bases, there was a span of 18 bases. The CDR3 DNA reads TGCGCCAGCAGCCAAGATTCCCCAGGTTCGGGGAGAGAGACCCAGTACTTC. It translates to CASSQDSPGSGRETQYF.

CDR3 nucleotide sequence: TGTGCCAGCAGCCCCGACAGGGGACGTCGCGAAAAACTGTTTTTT. This translates into CASSPDRGRREKLFF. The genes are TRBV3-1 (or the pseudogene TRBV3-2) and TRBJ1-4, with 8 bases aligning to TRBD1. After removal of 4 bases from V and 8 bases from J, the junction contained 9 bases not matched to a gene. Per the germline V gene, CDR1 is LGHDT and CDR2 is YNNKEL (reference sequence). The CDR3 is 15 residues long.

Here the CDR3 reads CASSLGAGDPRTDTQYF. The CDR3 DNA reads as TGTGCCAGCAGCTTGGGGGCGGGGGACCCGCGCACAGATACGCAGTATTTT. The J gene is TRBJ2-3, the V gene TRBV11-3, with a weak D call TRBD2 (7 bases). The CDR3 has 17 residues. In germline, CDR1 is SGHNT, CDR2 YENEEA. Trimming removed 3 bases at V and 1 base at J, with 17 bases between.

This sequence joins TRBV7-6 and TRBJ2-3, with 9 bases that match TRBD2. The CDR3 totals 16 residues. J was trimmed by 6 bases and V by 0 bases; bases with no gene match: 7. Germline CDR1 is SGHVS and CDR2 is FNYEAQ. The CDR3, as DNA: TGTGCCAGCAGCTTAGCTACGGCTAGCGGGGCCGATACGCAGTATTTT. It encodes CASSLATASGADTQYF.

This clone was seen more than once but under ten times. The V and J genes are TRBV2 and TRBJ1-6; D not certain. Trimming stripped 7 bases from V and 7 bases from J, with 11 bases between. The germline gives CDR1 SNHLY, CDR2 FYNNEI. The CDR3 spans 13 residues. The CDR3 sequence is CASNGVSNSPLHF. The CDR3 DNA reads TGTGCCAGCAACGGGGTAAGCAATTCACCCCTCCACTTT.

This clone was observed a single time. The rearrangement links TRBV11-2 to TRBJ1-1; 9 bases line up with TRBD1. CDR3 length: 15 amino acids. Per the germline V gene, CDR1 is SGHAT and CDR2 is FQNNGV. The trim removed 0 bases at V and 4 bases at J, leaving 3 bases unmatched. The CDR3 DNA sequence: TGTGCCAGCAGCTTAGATGGGACAGGGAGCACTGAAGCTTTCTTT. Translating it yields CASSLDGTGSTEAFF.

The chain links TRBV5-6 to TRBJ2-7, with TRBD2 identical over 11 bases. V shed 2 bases and J 2 bases; nucleotides not matched to a gene: 0. The germline gives CDR1 SGHDT, CDR2 YYEEEE. This CDR3 contains 14 residues. The DNA of the CDR3 is TGTGCCAGCAGCTTTAGCGGGGGGGCCTACGAGCAGTACTTC. Translating gives CASSFSGGAYEQYF.

This chain connects TRBV18 to TRBJ2-3, with 11 nucleotides matching TRBD1. V trimming: 2 bases; J trimming: 0 bases; junction bases outside the gene matches: 1. Germline V gene data show CDR1 as KGHSH and CDR2 as LQKENI. The CDR3 is 16 residues long. This CDR3 is CASSPGTGGSTDTQYF. CDR3 nucleotides: TGTGCCAGCTCACCAGGGACAGGGGGTAGCACAGATACGCAGTATTTT.